The following is a T cell receptor (beta chain) sequence with its context. Its target is not known. In germline, CDR1 is GTSNPN, CDR2 SVGIG (reference sequence). This CDR3 spans 15 amino acids. Trimming took 2 bases from V and 3 from J; bases not matched to a gene: 3. The source of the sample is a study of T cell responses to AZD1222 COVID-19 vaccine. Overall study: Analyses pooled second doses at about 4 or about 12 weeks.

Profiled with immunoSEQ multiplex PCR; TCRdb holds only in-frame clones, not every one. In the table there are around 120,000 clones, more than 90% of which are singletons. Study-wide findings and caveats: Spike-specific TCR breadth and depth grew following two AZD1222 doses.

The clonotype comes from an adult in good health. This sample comprised peripheral blood, obtained on day 0 of AZD1222 vaccination. The V and J genes are TRBV30 and TRBJ2-5, with 13 bases lining up with TRBD2. The CDR3 bases are TGTGCCTGGAGTTTCGGACTAGCGGGAGAAGAGACCCAGTACTTC. This sequence encodes CAWSFGLAGEETQYF. Complete variable domain (other parts from reference TRBV30 and TRBJ2-5): SQTIHQWPATLVQPVGSPLSLECTVEGTSNPNLYWYRQAAGRGLQLLFYSVGIGQISSEVPQNLSASRPQDRQFILSSKKLLLSDSGFYLCAWSFGLAGEETQYFGPGTRLLVL.